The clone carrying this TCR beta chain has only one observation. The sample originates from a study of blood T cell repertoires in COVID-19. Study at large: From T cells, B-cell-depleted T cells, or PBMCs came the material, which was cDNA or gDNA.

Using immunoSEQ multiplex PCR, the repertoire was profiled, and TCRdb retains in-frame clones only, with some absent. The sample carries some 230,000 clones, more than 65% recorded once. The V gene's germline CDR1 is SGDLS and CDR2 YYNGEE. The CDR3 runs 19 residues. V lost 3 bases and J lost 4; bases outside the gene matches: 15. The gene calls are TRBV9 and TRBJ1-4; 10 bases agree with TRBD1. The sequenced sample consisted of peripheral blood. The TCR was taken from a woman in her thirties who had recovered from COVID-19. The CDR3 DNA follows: TGTGCCAGCAGCGGGTCGAAGTTGGGGACAGGGGACTTTAATGAAAAACTGTTTTTT. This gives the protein CASSGSKLGTGDFNEKLFF.